This T cell receptor beta chain is from a study of blood T cell repertoires in COVID-19. Study background: From the United States, Italy and Spain came samples of acute and convalescent COVID-19. Sources were T cells, B-cell-depleted T cells, or PBMCs; the material itself was cDNA or gDNA.

This clone was picked up one time. Authors' methods: From reference gene primer amplification, estimates of nucleated cell counts were derived. Sequencing was performed with immunoSEQ multiplex PCR; in TCRdb, only in-frame clones are kept and a portion is missing. That table is the source of V, J and clone size, and D and trimming were worked out from the DNA. The sample contains about 180,000 clones, approximately 85% of which appear only once. This CDR3 contains 16 residues. Germline V gene data show CDR1 as MNHEY and CDR2 as SMNVEV (reference sequence). Trimming cost V 7 bases and J 0 bases; bases outside gene matches: 9.

The sequence was obtained from a woman aged 80 or over with acute or convalescent COVID-19. The specimen sequenced was peripheral blood. The chain couples TRBV27 to TRBJ2-1, with TRBD1 matching 7 bases. CDR3 bases: TGTGCCAGCAACCCACAGGGGCCTTCCTCCTACAATGAGCAGTTCTTC. Amino acid sequence: CASNPQGPSSYNEQFF.